The 15 T cell receptor beta chains below all came from one sample that was sequenced in a study of blood T cell repertoires in COVID-19. Data came from immunoSEQ multiplex PCR; TCRdb stores just in-frame clones and leaves some out. This sample has approximately 190,000 clones; over 70% occur once, and the top ten carry 6.9%. The sequenced sample was peripheral blood. Source of these receptors: a man between 60 and 75 years old with acute or convalescent COVID-19.

The V and J genes are TRBV11-2 and TRBJ1-5; a weak D match, TRBD1 (6 bases). Germline V gene sequence: CDR1 SGHAT, CDR2 FQNNGV. The CDR3 is 15 amino acids. With 0 bases removed from V and 7 bases from J, the gap between germline ends came to 13 bases. The CDR3 bases are TGTGCCAGCAGCTTAGATTTCGGGGGGCACCAGCCCCAGCATTTT. Translated, it gives CASSLDFGGHQPQHF.

This clone was picked up a small number of times. This chain connects TRBV2 to TRBJ1-4; D might be TRBD1 (6 bases). The ends were cut back, 6 bases at V and 10 bases at J, with 21 bases in the middle. CDR1 SNHLY and CDR2 FYNNEI come from the germline V gene. The CDR3 is 15 amino acids. The DNA for the CDR3 is TGTGCCAGCAGGGAGCGGGGTGGGGGCATTAGAAAACTGTTTTTT. Translated: CASRERGGGIRKLFF.

The gene calls are TRBV6-5 and TRBJ1-1, with TRBD1 matching over 12 bases. CDR3 size: 14 residues. V dropped 7 bases and J dropped 6; count of bases not matched to a gene: 6. Germline V gene lookup returns CDR1 MNHEY and CDR2 SVGAGI. CDR3 sequence (DNA): TGTGCCAGCAACCCCGGGACAGGGGGCTCTGAAGCTTTCTTT. Its protein product is CASNPGTGGSEAFF.

The rearrangement uses TRBV18 and TRBJ1-5; 7 bases are a match to TRBD1. CDR1 is KGHSH, CDR2 LQKENI, per germline. This CDR3 contains 14 residues. J was trimmed by 5 bases and V by 3 bases; bases with no gene match: 4. The DNA of the CDR3 is TGTGCCAGCTCACCGATAGGGGGCGATCAGCCCCAGCATTTT. It specifies CASSPIGGDQPQHF.

The sample holds a few counts of this clone. The chain has TRBV2 and TRBJ1-4; TRBD1 matches at 8 bases. CDR3 length: 15 residues. The germline CDR1 and CDR2 sequences are SNHLY and FYNNEI. The V segment lost 4 bases and the J segment 8 bases; nucleotides outside the gene matches: 9. The CDR3 sequence: CASSAQGADGEKLFF. In nucleotides, the CDR3 is TGTGCCAGCAGTGCCCAGGGGGCGGATGGGGAAAAACTGTTTTTT.

The rearrangement uses TRBV4-3 and TRBJ1-2; 8 nucleotides align to TRBD1. The CDR3 extends over 15 amino acids. In germline, CDR1 is LGHNA, CDR2 YSLEER. V dropped 0 bases and J dropped 4; count of bases not matched to a gene: 4. CDR3 in amino acids: CASSQDRGRIYGYTF. The CDR3 DNA reads as TGCGCCAGCAGCCAAGACAGGGGGCGTATCTATGGCTACACCTTC.

This sequence joins TRBV10-3 and TRBJ2-5, with D tentatively TRBD2 (6 bases). Trimming took 5 bases from V and 0 from J, leaving 10 bases between them. Germline-derived CDR1 and CDR2 are ENHRY and SYGVKD. This CDR3 is 14 amino acids long. CDR3 nucleotide sequence: TGTGCCATCAGTAAGAGGGAGGACCAAGAGACCCAGTACTTC. This gives the protein CAISKREDQETQYF.

This chain joins TRBV24-1 and TRBJ2-7; 9 bases are shared with TRBD1. The J segment lost 5 bases and the V segment lost 8 bases, leaving 12 bases of the junction unmatched. This CDR3 contains 15 residues. Germline V gene lookup returns CDR1 KGHDR and CDR2 SFDVKD. Here the CDR3 reads CATNLRDRVPDEQYF. DNA of the CDR3: TGTGCCACCAACCTCCGGGACAGGGTTCCCGACGAGCAGTACTTC.

Only one count was recorded for this clone. V usage is TRBV3-1 (or the pseudogene TRBV3-2) and J usage is TRBJ2-3; 7 positions match TRBD1. CDR1 LGHDT and CDR2 YNNKEL come from the germline V gene (reference sequence). The CDR3 covers 16 residues. V trimming: 3 bases; J trimming: 2 bases; junction bases outside the gene matches: 8. CDR3 region: CASSHHRDRDTDTQYF. The CDR3 DNA reads as TGTGCCAGCAGCCACCACCGGGACAGAGACACAGATACGCAGTATTTT.

This chain joins TRBV19 and TRBJ1-3, with 7 bases fitting TRBD1. CDR3 length: 17 residues. Germline CDR1 reads LNHDA; CDR2 reads SQIVND (reference sequence). Trimming took 3 bases from V and 0 from J; bases not matched to a gene: 8. CDR3 sequence (DNA): TGTGCCAGTAGTATTTGGGGACAGCGATCCTCTGGAAACACCATATATTTT. As protein: CASSIWGQRSSGNTIYF.

The chain couples TRBV4-2 to TRBJ2-1, with TRBD2 matching 10 bases. The CDR3 runs to 15 residues. CDR1 and CDR2 (germline): LGHNA, YNFKEQ. J lost 8 bases, V lost 4 bases, and 8 bases had no gene match. DNA of the CDR3: TGTGCCAGCAGCCCCAACGGACTAGCGGTTTATGAGCAGTTCTTC. This translates into CASSPNGLAVYEQFF.

The genes are TRBV18 and TRBJ1-1; 9 bases line up with TRBD1. Germline-derived CDR1 and CDR2 are KGHSH and LQKENI. The J segment lost 5 bases and the V segment lost 8 bases, leaving 9 bases of the junction unmatched. The CDR3 loop spans 14 amino acids. The CDR3 sequence is CASELNRGQTEAFF. Here the CDR3 DNA reads TGTGCCAGCGAACTCAACAGGGGGCAAACTGAAGCTTTCTTT.

The CDR3 loop reads CASSLASGGGDTQYF. The CDR3 nucleotides read TGTGCCAGCAGCTTAGCTAGCGGGGGAGGCGATACGCAGTATTTT. This chain uses TRBV7-2 with TRBJ2-3, with 9 bases that match TRBD2. The CDR3 runs to 15 residues. The junction had 4 bases not matched to a gene; V was cut back by 0 bases and J by 6 bases. The germline gives CDR1 SGHTA, CDR2 FQGNSA.

The V call is TRBV23-1, the J call TRBJ2-3; TRBD2 matches at 12 bases. TRBV23-1 is classed as an ORF, of uncertain function. V lost 9 bases, J lost 9 bases, and 7 bases stayed unmatched. This CDR3 spans 13 amino acids. The CDR3 region has the DNA TGCGCCAGTGAGACTAGCGGGGGCCACACGCAGTATTTT. Translation: CASETSGGHTQYF.

This clone was recorded a few times. For the CDR3, the DNA is TGTGCCAGCAGAGTAGAGGGGGCGAGGAATTCACCCCTCCACTTT. Translating it yields CASRVEGARNSPLHF. The chain joins TRBV2 to TRBJ1-6; the match to TRBD1 covers 7 bases. The ends lost 6 bases at V and 7 bases at J; junction bases unmatched: 9. CDR3 length: 15 residues. Germline CDR1 reads SNHLY; CDR2 reads FYNNEI. Based on the CDR3 plus reference TRBV2 and TRBJ1-6, the full variable domain is EPEVTQTPSHQVTQMGQEVILRCVPISNHLYFYWYRQILGQKVEFLVSFYNNEISEKSEIFDDQFSVERPDGSNFTLKIRSTKLEDSAMYFCASRVEGARNSPLHFGNGTRLTVT.